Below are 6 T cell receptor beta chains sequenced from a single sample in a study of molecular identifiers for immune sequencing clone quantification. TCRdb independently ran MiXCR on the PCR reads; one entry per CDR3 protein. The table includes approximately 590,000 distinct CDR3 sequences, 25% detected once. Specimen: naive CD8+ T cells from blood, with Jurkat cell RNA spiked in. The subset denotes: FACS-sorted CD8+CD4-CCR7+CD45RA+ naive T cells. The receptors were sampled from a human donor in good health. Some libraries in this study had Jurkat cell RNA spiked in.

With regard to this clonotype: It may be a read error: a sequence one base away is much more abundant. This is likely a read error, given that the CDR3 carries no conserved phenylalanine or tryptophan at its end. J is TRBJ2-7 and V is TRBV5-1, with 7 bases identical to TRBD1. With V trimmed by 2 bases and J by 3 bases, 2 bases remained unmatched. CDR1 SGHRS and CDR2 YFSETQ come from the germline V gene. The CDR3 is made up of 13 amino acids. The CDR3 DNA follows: TGCGCCAGCAGCTTCACAGGGGACTACGAGCAGTACTCC. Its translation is CASSFTGDYEQYS.

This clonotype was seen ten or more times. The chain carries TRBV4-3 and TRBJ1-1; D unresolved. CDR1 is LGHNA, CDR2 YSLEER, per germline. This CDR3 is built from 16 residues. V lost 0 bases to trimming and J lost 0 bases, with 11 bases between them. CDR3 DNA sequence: TGCGCCAGCAGCCAAGATCTTTACAGCATGAACACTGAAGCTTTCTTT. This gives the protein CASSQDLYSMNTEAFF.

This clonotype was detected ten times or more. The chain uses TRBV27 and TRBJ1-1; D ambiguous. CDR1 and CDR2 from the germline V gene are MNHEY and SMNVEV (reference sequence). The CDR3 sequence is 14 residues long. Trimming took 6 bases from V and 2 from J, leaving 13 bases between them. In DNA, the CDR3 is TGTGCCAGCAGCTTAAGAGGAGCTAACACTGAAGCTTTCTTT. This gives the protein CASSLRGANTEAFF.

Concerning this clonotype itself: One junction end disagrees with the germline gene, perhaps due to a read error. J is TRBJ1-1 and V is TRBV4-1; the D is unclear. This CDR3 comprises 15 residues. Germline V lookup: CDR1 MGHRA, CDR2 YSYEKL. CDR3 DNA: TGCGCCCGCCGCCAAGTCATTAATCTGAACACTGCAGCTTTCTTT. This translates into CARRQVINLNTAAFF.

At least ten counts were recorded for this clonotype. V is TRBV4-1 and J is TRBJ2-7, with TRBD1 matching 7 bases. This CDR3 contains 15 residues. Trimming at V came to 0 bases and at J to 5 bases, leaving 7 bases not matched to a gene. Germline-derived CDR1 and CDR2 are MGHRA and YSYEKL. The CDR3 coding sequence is TGCGCCAGCAGCCAAGATTCAGGGGGTCTAGACGAGCAGTACTTC. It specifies CASSQDSGGLDEQYF.

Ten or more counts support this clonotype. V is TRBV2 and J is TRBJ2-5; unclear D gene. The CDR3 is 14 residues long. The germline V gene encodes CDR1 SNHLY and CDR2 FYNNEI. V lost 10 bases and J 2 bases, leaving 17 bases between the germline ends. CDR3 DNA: TGTGCCACCATACCCCCCGACTTGCAAGAGACCCAGTACTTC. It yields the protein CATIPPDLQETQYF. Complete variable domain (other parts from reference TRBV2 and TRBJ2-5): EPEVTQTPSHQVTQMGQEVILRCVPISNHLYFYWYRQILGQKVEFLVSFYNNEISEKSEIFDDQFSVERPDGSNFTLKIRSTKLEDSAMYFCATIPPDLQETQYFGPGTRLLVL.